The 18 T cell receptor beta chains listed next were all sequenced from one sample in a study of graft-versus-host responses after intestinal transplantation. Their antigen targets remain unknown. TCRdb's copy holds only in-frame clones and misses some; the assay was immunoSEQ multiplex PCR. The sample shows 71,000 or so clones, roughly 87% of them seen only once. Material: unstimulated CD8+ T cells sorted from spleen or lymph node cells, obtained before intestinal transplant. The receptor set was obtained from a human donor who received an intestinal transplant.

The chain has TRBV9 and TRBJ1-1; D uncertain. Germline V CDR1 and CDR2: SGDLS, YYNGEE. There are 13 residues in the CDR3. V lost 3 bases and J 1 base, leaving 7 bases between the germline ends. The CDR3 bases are TGTGCCAGCAGCGACGGAGGGAACACTGAAGCTTTCTTT. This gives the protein CASSDGGNTEAFF.

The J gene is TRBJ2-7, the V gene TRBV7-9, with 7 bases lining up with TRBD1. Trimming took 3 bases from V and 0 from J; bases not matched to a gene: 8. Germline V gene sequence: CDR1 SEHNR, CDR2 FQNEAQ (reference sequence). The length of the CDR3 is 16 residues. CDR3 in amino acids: CASSFSDRFPSYEQYF. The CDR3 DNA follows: TGTGCCAGCAGCTTCTCGGACAGGTTCCCCTCCTACGAGCAGTACTTC.

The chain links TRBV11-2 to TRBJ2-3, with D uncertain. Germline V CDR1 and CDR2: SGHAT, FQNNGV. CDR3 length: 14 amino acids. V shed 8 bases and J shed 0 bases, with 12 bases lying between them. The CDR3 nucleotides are TGTGCCAGCGGCACGCAGGATAGCACAGATACGCAGTATTTT. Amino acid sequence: CASGTQDSTDTQYF.

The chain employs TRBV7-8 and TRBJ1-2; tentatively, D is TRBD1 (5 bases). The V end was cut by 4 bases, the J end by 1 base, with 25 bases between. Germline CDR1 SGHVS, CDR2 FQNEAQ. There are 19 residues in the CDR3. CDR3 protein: CASSWGPEADEYDNYGYTF. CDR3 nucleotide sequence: TGTGCCAGCAGCTGGGGCCCCGAGGCAGACGAGTATGATAACTATGGCTACACCTTC.

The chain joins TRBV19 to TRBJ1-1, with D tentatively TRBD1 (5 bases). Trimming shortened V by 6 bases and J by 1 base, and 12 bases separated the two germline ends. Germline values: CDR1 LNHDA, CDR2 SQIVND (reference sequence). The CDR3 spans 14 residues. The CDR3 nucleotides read TGTGCCAGTAGCCTGGGGCTTAAGAACACTGAAGCTTTCTTT. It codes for CASSLGLKNTEAFF.

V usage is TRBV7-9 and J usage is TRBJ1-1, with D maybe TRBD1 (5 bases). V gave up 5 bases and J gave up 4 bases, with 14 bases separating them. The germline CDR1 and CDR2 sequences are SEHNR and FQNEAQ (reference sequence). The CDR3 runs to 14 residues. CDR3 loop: CASSANLGGTEAFF. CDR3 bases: TGTGCCAGCAGCGCAAACCTCGGGGGCACTGAAGCTTTCTTT.

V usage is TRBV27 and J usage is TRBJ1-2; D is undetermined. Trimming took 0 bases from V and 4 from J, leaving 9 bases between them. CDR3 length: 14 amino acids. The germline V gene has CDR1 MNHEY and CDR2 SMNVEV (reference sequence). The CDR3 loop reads CASSLSSQVYGYTF. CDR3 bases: TGTGCCAGCAGTTTATCGTCGCAGGTCTATGGCTACACCTTC.

CDR3 DNA sequence: TGTGCCAGCAGTCGAGGGGGCTCCTACGAGCAGTACTTC. This translates into CASSRGGSYEQYF. The chain links TRBV6-5 to TRBJ2-7; tentatively, D is TRBD1 (6 bases). The CDR3 length is 13 residues. Germline assignment: CDR1 MNHEY and CDR2 SVGAGI. Trimming stripped 5 bases from V and 0 bases from J, with 8 bases between.

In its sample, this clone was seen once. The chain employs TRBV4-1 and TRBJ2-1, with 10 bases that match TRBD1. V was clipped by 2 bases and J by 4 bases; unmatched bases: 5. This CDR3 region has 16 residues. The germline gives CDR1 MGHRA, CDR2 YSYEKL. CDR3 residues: CASSQQTGGRYNEQFF. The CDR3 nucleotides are TGCGCCAGCAGCCAACAGACAGGGGGCCGGTACAATGAGCAGTTCTTC.

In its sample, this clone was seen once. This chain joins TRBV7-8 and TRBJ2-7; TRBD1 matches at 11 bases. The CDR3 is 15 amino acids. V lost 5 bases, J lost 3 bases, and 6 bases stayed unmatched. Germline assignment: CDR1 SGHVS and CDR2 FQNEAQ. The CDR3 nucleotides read TGTGCCAGCAGCATCGGACAGGGGGCATTCTACGAGCAGTACTTC. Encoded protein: CASSIGQGAFYEQYF.

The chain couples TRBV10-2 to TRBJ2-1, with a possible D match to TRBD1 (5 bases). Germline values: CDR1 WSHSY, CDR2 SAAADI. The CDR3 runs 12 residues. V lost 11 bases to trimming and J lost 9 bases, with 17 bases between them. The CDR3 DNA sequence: TGCGCCCATGGAACAGGCGCTGGTGAGCAGTTCTTC. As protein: CAHGTGAGEQFF.

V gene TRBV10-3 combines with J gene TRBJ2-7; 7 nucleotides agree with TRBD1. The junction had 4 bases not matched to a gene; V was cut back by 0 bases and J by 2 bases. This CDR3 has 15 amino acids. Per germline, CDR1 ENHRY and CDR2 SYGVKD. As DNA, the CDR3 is TGTGCCATCAGTGAGTCTAGGGACAGCACCTACGAGCAGTACTTC. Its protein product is CAISESRDSTYEQYF.

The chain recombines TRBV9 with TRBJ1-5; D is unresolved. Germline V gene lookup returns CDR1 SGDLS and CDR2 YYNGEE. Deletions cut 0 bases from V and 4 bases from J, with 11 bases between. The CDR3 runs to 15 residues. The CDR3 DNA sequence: TGTGCCAGCAGCGTAGGGACTGGCGATAATCAGCCCCAGCATTTT. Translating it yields CASSVGTGDNQPQHF.

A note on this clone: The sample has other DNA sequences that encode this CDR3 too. The DNA of the CDR3 is TGTGCCAGCAGCGTAGTCCGGGGGAACACTGAAGCTTTCTTT. Protein product: CASSVVRGNTEAFF. This chain connects TRBV9 to TRBJ1-1; D not certain. Germline assignment: CDR1 SGDLS and CDR2 YYNGEE. The V and J ends lost 0 bases and 1 base respectively, with 7 bases between them. This CDR3 spans 14 amino acids.

The CDR3 DNA reads TGTGCCAGCGGACCTAGCGGGGGGAGGGTCTGGGAGCAGTTCTTC. This gives the protein CASGPSGGRVWEQFF. This sequence joins TRBV6-5 and TRBJ2-1, with 11 bases fitting TRBD2. Germline V gives CDR1 MNHEY, CDR2 SVGAGI. CDR3 size: 15 residues. Unmatched junction bases numbered 13, after V lost 8 bases and J lost 10 bases.

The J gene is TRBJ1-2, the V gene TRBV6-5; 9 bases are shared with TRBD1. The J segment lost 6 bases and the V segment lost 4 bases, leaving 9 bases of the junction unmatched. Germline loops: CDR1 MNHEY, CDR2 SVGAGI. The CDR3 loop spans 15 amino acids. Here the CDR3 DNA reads TGTGCCAGCAGTTTCGCCGGGACAGGGACGAATGGCTACACCTTC. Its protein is CASSFAGTGTNGYTF.

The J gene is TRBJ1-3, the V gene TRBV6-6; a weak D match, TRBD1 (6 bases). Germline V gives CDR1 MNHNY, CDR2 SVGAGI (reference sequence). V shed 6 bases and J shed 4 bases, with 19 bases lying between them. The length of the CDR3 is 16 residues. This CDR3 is CASSSGPGDLGNTIYF. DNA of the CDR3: TGTGCCAGCAGCTCCGGGCCAGGGGACCTCGGAAACACCATATATTTT.

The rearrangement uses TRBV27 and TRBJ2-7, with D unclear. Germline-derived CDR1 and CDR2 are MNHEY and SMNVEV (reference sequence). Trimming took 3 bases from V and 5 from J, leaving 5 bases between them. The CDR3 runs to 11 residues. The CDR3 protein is CASSFQDEQYF. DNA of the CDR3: TGTGCCAGCAGTTTCCAGGACGAGCAGTACTTC.